The clone carrying this T cell receptor beta chain turned up a few times. The antigen is unknown. TCRdb ran MiXCR on the 5' RACE reads and lists one entry per CDR3 protein. The profile covers about 690,000 distinct CDR3 sequences, with 6.1% appearing a single time and around 1.7% taken by the ten largest. These data belong to a study of identical twins. The CDR3 totals 16 residues. Germline CDR1 is MNHNS and CDR2 is SASEGT. The J segment lost 5 bases and the V segment lost 3 bases, leaving 11 bases of the junction unmatched. Study-level results: The study found weaker excess twin sharing in beta out-of-frame sequences. Twin pairs' shared out-of-frame alpha sequences were enriched in low generation probability.

V gene TRBV6-1 combines with J gene TRBJ1-2; 8 bases line up with TRBD1. The source material was naive T cells sorted from blood. The TCR was taken from a man younger than 35 in good health. CDR3 in amino acids: CASSELNDRGGYGYTF. The CDR3 nucleotides read TGTGCCAGCAGTGAGCTAAACGACAGGGGAGGATATGGCTACACCTTC.